This T cell receptor (beta chain) is from a study of blood T cell dynamics during melanoma immunotherapy. Time point denoted: pre-treatment baseline. Blood was drawn before treatment and at week 3 after checkpoint blockade. Prior systemic cancer therapy, immunosuppressant use and other active malignancies excluded patients. Method: immunoSEQ multiplex PCR; TCRdb's copy keeps in-frame clones and lacks some. The sample lists 6,500 to 7,000 clones, roughly 83% occurring once. The receptor's source is a human donor with melanoma. Some clones in this sample may be carry-over from other donors' samples. Here the sequenced sample was blood, taken from a patient treated with checkpoint blockade.

The CDR3 protein is CASSLRTGAHSNYGYTF. The CDR3 DNA reads as TGTGCCAGCAGTCTCAGGACAGGGGCCCATTCTAACTATGGCTACACCTTC. V is TRBV27 and J is TRBJ1-2; 9 nucleotides agree with TRBD1. The V gene end was trimmed by 5 bases and the J gene end by 0 bases; junction bases not matched to a gene: 10. This CDR3 has 17 amino acids. Looked up from germline, CDR1 is MNHEY and CDR2 is SMNVEV (reference sequence).